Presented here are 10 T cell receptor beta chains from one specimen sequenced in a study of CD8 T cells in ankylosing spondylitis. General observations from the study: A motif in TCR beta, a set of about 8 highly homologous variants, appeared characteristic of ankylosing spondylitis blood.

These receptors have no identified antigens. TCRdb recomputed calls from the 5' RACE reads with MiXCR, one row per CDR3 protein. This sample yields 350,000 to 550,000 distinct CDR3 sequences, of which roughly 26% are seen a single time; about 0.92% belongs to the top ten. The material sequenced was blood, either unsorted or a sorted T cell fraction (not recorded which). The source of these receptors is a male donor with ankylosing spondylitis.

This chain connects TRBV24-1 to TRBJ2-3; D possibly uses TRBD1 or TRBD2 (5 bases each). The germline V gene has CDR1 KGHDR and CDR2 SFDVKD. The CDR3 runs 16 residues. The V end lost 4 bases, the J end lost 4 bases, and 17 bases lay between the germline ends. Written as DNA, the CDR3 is TGTGCCACCAGTGAGCCCGGGGCACCGAGCGCAGATACGCAGTATTTT. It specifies CATSEPGAPSADTQYF.

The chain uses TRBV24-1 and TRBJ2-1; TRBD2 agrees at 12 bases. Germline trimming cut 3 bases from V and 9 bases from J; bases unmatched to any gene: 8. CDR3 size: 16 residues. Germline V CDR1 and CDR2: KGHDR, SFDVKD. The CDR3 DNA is TGTGCCACCAGTGATCCAAGACTAGCGGGAGTGGGTGAGCAGTTCTTC. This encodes CATSDPRLAGVGEQFF.

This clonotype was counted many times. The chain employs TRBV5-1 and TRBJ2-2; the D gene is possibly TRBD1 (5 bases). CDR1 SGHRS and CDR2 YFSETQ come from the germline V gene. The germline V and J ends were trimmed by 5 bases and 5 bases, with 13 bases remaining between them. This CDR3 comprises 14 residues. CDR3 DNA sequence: TGCGCCAGCAGAGGACAAGAAACGACCGGGGAGCTGTTTTTT. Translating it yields CASRGQETTGELFF.

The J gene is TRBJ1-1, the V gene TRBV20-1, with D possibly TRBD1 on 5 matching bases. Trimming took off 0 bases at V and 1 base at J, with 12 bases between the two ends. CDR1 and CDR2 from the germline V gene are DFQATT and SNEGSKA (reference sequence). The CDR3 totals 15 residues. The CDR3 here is CSARDPGRSNTEAFF. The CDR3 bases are TGCAGTGCTAGAGATCCGGGACGGTCGAACACTGAAGCTTTCTTT.

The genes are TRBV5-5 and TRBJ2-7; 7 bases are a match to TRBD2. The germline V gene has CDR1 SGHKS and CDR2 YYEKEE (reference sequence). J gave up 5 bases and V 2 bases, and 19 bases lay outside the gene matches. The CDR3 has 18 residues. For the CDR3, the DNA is TGTGCCAGCAGCTTTTCCCCTCCTCGGGGGTCCGGGAGGAACGAGCAGTACTTC. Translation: CASSFSPPRGSGRNEQYF.

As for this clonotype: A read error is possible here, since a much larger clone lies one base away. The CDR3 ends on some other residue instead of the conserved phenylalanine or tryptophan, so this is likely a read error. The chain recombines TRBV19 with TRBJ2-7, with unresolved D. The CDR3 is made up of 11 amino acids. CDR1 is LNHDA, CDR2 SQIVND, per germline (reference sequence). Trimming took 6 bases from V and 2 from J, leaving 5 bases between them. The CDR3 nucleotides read TGTGCCAGTAGAGGAGCCTACGAGCAGTACTTA. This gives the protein CASRGAYEQYL.

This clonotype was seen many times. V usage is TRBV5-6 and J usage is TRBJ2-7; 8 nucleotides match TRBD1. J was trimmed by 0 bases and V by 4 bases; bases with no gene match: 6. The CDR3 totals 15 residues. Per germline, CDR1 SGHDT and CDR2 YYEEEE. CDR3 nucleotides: TGTGCCAGCAGCAGAAACAGGGGGAGCTCCTACGAGCAGTACGTC. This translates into CASSRNRGSSYEQYV.

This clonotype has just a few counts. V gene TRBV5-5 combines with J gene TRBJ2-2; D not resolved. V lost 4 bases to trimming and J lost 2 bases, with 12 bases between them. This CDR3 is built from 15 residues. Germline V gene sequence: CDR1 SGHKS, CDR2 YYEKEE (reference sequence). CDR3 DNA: TGTGCCAGCAGCCGCGGCTGGGGAAACACCGGGGAGCTGTTTTTT. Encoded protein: CASSRGWGNTGELFF.

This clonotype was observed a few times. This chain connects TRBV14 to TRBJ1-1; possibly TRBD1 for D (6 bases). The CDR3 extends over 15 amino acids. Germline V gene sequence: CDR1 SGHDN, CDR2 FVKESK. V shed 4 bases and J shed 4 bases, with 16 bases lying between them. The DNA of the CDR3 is TGTGCCAGCAGCCGGGGACACCCCCAGACCACTGAAGCTTTCTTT. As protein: CASSRGHPQTTEAFF.

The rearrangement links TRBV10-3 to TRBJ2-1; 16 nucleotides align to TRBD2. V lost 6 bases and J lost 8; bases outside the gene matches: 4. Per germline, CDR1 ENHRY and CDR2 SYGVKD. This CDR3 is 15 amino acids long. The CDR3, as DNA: TGTGCCATCAGCTCGGGACTAGCGGGAGGGGATGAGCAGTTCTTC. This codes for CAISSGLAGGDEQFF.